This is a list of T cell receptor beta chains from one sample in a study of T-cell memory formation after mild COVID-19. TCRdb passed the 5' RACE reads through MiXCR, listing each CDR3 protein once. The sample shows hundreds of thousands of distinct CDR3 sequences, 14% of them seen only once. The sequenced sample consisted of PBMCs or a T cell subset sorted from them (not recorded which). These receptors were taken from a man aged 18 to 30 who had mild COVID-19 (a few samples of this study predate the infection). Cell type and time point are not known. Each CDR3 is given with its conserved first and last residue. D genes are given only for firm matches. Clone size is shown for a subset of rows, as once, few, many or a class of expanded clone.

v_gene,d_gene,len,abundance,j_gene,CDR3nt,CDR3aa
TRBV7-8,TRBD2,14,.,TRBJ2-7,TGTGCCAGCAGAGTTGGGAGGGGACTGTACGAGCAGTACTTC,CASRVGRGLYEQYF
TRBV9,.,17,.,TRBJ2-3,TGTGCCAGCAGCGCCCTCGTAGGGGGGAAGGGAGGAGATACGCAGTATTTT,CASSALVGGKGGDTQYF
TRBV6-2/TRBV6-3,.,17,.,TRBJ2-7,TGTGCCAGCAGTTACGCGGGGCGAGTCTTCTCAACCTACGAGCAGTACTTC,CASSYAGRVFSTYEQYF
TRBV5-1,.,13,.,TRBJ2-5,TGCGCCAGCAGCACCCCTTCGGGAGAGACCCAGTACTTC,CASSTPSGETQYF
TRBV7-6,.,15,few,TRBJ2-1,TGTGCCAGCAGCTTAGCGGGGCTTGGATACAATGAGCAGTTCTTC,CASSLAGLGYNEQFF
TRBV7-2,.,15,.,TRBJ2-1,TGTGCCAGCAGCTTTTCCGGGCCAGGAGGCGATGAGCAGTTCTTC,CASSFSGPGGDEQFF
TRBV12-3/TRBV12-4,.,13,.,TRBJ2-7,TGTGCCAGCAGTTTCGGGACTTTACGCGAGCAGTACTTC,CASSFGTLREQYF
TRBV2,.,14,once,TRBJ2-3,TGTGCCAGCAGTGAAGGTGCCAACGTCGATACGCAGTATTTT,CASSEGANVDTQYF
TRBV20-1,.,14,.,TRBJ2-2,TGCAGTGCTAGCCAACAGGGAAGCACCGGGGAGCTGTTTTTT,CSASQQGSTGELFF
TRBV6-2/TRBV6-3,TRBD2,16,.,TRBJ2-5,TGTGCCAGCAGTTACCGTGCTAGCGGGGTTGTGGAGACCCAGTACTTC,CASSYRASGVVETQYF
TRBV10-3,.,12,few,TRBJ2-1,TGTGCCATCAGTGAGCAGGAGAATGAGCAGTTCTTC,CAISEQENEQFF
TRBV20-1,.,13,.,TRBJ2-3,TGCAGTGCTAGTCTGACCCTCACAGATACGCAGTATTTT,CSASLTLTDTQYF
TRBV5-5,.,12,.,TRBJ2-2,TGTGCCAGCAGGTTCAACACCGGGGAGCTGTTTTTT,CASRFNTGELFF
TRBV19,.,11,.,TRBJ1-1,TGTGCCACGCGACAGAACACTGAAGCTTTCTTT,CATRQNTEAFF
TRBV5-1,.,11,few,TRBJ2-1,TGCGCCAGCAGCGGCCCGGGGGAGCAGTTCTTC,CASSGPGEQFF
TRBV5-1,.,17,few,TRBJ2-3,TGCGCCAGCAGCTCGGGCCTCTTCCAGGGGATGATAGATACGCAGTATTTT,CASSSGLFQGMIDTQYF
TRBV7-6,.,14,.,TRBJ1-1,TGTGCCAGCAGCTTAACGGCTGAGAACACTGAAGCTTTCTTT,CASSLTAENTEAFF
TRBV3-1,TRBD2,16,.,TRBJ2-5,TGTGCCAGCAGCCCGTCCTGGGGACTAGCGCAAGAGACCCAGTACTTC,CASSPSWGLAQETQYF
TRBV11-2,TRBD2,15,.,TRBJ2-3,TGTGCCAGCAGCCGTTGGCGGGGGGAGGGAGATACGCAGTATTTT,CASSRWRGEGDTQYF
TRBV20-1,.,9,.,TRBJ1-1,TGCAGTGCGGGGCCAGAAGCTTTCTTT,CSAGPEAFF
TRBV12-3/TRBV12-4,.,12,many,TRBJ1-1,TGTGCCAGCGGATCAGGGTACACTGAAGCTTTCTTT,CASGSGYTEAFF
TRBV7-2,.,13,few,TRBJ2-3,TGTGCCAGCAGCCCACCGGCGGGAGATACGCAGTATTTT,CASSPPAGDTQYF
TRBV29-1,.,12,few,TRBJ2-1,TGCAGCGCTGGGACTTACTACAATGAGCAGTTCTTC,CSAGTYYNEQFF
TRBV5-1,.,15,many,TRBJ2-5,TGCGCCAGCAGCTTGGCCGTGGGGCAGCAAGAGACCCAGTACTTC,CASSLAVGQQETQYF
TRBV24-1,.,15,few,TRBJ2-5,TGTGCCACCAGTTATAGCAAGGGCAACCAAGAGACCCAGTACTTC,CATSYSKGNQETQYF
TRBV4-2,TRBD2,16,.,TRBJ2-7,TGTGCCAGCGGGGGACTAGCGGGGGGCTCCGGCTACGAGCAGTACTTC,CASGGLAGGSGYEQYF
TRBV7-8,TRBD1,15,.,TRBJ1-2,TGTGCCAGCAGCTTAATACAGGGGCTAGGTCTCGGCTACACCTTC,CASSLIQGLGLGYTF
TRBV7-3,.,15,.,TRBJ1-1,TGTGCCAGCAGCCCAGGCGGAACAAGGAACACTGAAGCTTTCTTT,CASSPGGTRNTEAFF
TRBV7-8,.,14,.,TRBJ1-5,TGTGCCAGCAGCCCCGAAACAGGTTTAAGGCCCCAGCATTTT,CASSPETGLRPQHF
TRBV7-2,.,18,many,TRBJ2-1,TGTGCCAGCAGCTTAGAATTGGTTCGAGCCCTTACAGACAATGAGCAGTTCTTC,CASSLELVRALTDNEQFF
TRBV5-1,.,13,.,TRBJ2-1,TGCGCCAGCAGCCCAGGGCAGATGAATGAGCAGTTCTTC,CASSPGQMNEQFF
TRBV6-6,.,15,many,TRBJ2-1,TGTGCCAGCAGTTCGGGCTGGGTCGCCTACAATGAGCAGTTCTTC,CASSSGWVAYNEQFF
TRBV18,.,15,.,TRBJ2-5,TGTGCCAGCTCGTTGTCAGCCTCACGACAAGAGACCCAGTACTTC,CASSLSASRQETQYF
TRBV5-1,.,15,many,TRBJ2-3,TGCGCCAGCAGCCCCGGACCCCCCATCGGAGATACGCAGTATTTT,CASSPGPPIGDTQYF
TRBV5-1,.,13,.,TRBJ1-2,TGCGCCAGCAGCATAACAGGGTCCCTGGGCTACACCTTC,CASSITGSLGYTF
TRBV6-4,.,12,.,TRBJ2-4,TGTGCCAGCAGTGACTCTAGTCACATTCAGTACTTC,CASSDSSHIQYF
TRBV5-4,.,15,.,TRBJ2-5,TGTGCCAGCAGCTTCGGGGGAGTGTACCAAGAGACCCAGTACTTC,CASSFGGVYQETQYF
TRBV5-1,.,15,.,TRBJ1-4,TGCGCCAGCAGCTTGTCCGGGGGCTATGATGAAAAACTGTTTTTT,CASSLSGGYDEKLFF
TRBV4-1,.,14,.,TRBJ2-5,TGCGCCAGCAGCCAAGGGAGGCCCGGGGAGACCCAGTACTTC,CASSQGRPGETQYF
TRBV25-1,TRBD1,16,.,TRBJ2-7,TGTGCCAGCAGTGTAAGGGGCGGGACAGGCGGTTTAAGGCAGTACTTC,CASSVRGGTGGLRQYF
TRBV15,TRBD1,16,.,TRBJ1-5,TGTGCCACCAGCAGCGACAGGGGGCGAGGAGATCAGCCCCAGCATTTT,CATSSDRGRGDQPQHF
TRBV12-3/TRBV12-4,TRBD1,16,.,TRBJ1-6,TGTGCCAGCAGCCGGGACAGTTGGTCCTATAATTCACCCCTCCACTTT,CASSRDSWSYNSPLHF
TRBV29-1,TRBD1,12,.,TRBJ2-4,TGCAGCGCTGGGGGACAGGAAAACATTCAGTACTTC,CSAGGQENIQYF
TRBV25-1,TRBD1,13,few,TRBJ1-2,TGTGCCAGCAGCACACAGGGGGCGCTTGGCTACACCTTC,CASSTQGALGYTF
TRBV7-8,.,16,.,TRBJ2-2,TGTGCCAGCAGCTTTCGCGGGGACCGCCTCACCGGGGAGCTGTTTTTT,CASSFRGDRLTGELFF
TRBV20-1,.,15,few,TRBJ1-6,TGCAGTGCTAGCCCTTTGGCAAGGCCTAATTCACCCCTCCACTTT,CSASPLARPNSPLHF
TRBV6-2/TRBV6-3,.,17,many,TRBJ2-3,TGTGCCAGCATTCCGCCCCAGGGTACCGACACAGGAGATACGCAGTATTTT,CASIPPQGTDTGDTQYF
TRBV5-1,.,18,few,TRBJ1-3,TGCGCCAGCAGCTTGGGCCACGGGCGTGTCCGCTCTGGAAACACCATATATTTT,CASSLGHGRVRSGNTIYF
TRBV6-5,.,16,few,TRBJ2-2,TGTGCCAGCAGTACCCGCGGGCCCCCGAGGACCGGGGAGCTGTTTTTT,CASSTRGPPRTGELFF